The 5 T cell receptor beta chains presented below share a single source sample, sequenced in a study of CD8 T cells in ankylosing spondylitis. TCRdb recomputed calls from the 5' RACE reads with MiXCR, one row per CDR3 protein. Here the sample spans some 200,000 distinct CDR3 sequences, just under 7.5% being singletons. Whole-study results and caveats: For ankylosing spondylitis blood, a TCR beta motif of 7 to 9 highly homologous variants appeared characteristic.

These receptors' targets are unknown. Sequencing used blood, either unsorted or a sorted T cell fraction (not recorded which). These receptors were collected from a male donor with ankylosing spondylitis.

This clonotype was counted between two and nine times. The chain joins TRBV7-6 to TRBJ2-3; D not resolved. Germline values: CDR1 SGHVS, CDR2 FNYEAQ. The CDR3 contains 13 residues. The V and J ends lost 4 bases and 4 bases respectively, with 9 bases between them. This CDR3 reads CASSYRGPDTQYF. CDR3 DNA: TGTGCCAGCAGCTACCGAGGTCCAGATACGCAGTATTTT.

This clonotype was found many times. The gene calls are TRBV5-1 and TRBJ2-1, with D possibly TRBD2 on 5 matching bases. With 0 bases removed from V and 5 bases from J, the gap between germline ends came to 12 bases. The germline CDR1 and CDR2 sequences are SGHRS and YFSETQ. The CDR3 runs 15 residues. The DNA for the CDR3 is TGCGCCAGCAGCTTGGCCAGCGGCGGTCACAATGAGCAGTTCTTC. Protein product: CASSLASGGHNEQFF.

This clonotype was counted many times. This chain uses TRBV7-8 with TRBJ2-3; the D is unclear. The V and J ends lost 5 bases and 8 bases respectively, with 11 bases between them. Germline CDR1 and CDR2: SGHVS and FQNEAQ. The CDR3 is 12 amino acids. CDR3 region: CASSPRVGTQYF. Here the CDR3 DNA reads TGTGCCAGCAGCCCTCGGGTGGGTACGCAGTATTTT. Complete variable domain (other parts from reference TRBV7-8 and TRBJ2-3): GAGVSQSPRYKVAKRGQDVALRCDPISGHVSLFWYQQALGQGPEFLTYFQNEAQLDKSGLPSDRFFAERPEGSVSTLKIQRTQQEDSAVYLCASSPRVGTQYFGPGTRLTVL.

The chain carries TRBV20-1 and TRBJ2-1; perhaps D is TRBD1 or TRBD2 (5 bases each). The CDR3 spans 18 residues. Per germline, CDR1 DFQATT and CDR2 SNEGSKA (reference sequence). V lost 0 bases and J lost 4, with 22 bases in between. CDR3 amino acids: CSARDGGAQGQRYNEQFF. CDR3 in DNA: TGCAGTGCTAGAGATGGGGGTGCGCAGGGCCAACGGTACAATGAGCAGTTCTTC.

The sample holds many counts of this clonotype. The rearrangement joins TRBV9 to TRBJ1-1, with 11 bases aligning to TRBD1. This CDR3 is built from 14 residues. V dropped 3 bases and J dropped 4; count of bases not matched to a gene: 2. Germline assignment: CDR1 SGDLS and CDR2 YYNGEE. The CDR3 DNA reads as TGTGCCAGCAGCGCTGGGACAGGGGGCACTGAAGCTTTCTTT. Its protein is CASSAGTGGTEAFF.